Below, 20 T cell receptor beta chains from the same sample are listed, as sequenced in a study of CD8+ T cells in alopecia areata. Reverse transcribed after extraction, RNA yielded cDNA as the sequencing template. Produced via immunoSEQ multiplex PCR; TCRdb's table is partial and in-frame only. The table has about 5,700 clones, roughly 63% seen once. Alopecia areata patients provided lesional scalp punch biopsies and peripheral blood, both collected for the study. The sample here was skin, taken at week 0. The receptors here all came from a human donor with alopecia areata.

This clone turned up a few times. The chain uses TRBV10-3 and TRBJ2-1, with 10 positions matching TRBD2. The germline CDR1 and CDR2 sequences are ENHRY and SYGVKD. The CDR3 runs to 14 residues. Unmatched junction bases numbered 4, after V lost 4 bases and J lost 7 bases. DNA for the CDR3: TGTGCCATCAGTGTCAGCGGGGGGGCTAATGAGCAGTTCTTC. Its protein product is CAISVSGGANEQFF.

A word on this clone: This likely stems from a read error, as it lies one base from a far larger clone. V is TRBV5-6 and J is TRBJ2-1; 8 bases agree with TRBD2. The trim removed 4 bases at V and 4 bases at J, leaving 10 bases unmatched. Germline CDR1 is SGHDT and CDR2 is YYEEEE. This CDR3 comprises 16 residues. The CDR3 is CASSPIGGGIYNEQFF. The CDR3 nucleotides read TGTGCCAGCAGCCCAATAGGCGGGGGGATTTACAATGAGCAGTTCTTC.

This rearrangement joins TRBV14 to TRBJ2-3; no clear D gene. Germline assignment: CDR1 SGHDN and CDR2 FVKESK. Trimming left V 5 bases short and J 0 bases short, with 12 bases between. The length of the CDR3 is 15 residues. CDR3 in amino acids: CASSLQLASTDTQYF. For the CDR3, the DNA is TGTGCCAGCAGCTTACAATTGGCGAGCACAGATACGCAGTATTTT. The whole variable domain, remainder taken from reference TRBV14 and TRBJ2-3, is EAGVTQFPSHSVIEKGQTVTLRCDPISGHDNLYWYRRVMGKEIKFLLHFVKESKQDESGMPNNRFLAERTGGTYSTLKVQPAELEDSGVYFCASSLQLASTDTQYFGPGTRLTVL.

This clone was picked up a small number of times. This rearrangement joins TRBV11-3 to TRBJ2-1; no clear D. Germline loops: CDR1 SGHNT, CDR2 YENEEA. With 2 bases removed from V and 1 base from J, the gap between germline ends came to 9 bases. This CDR3 has 15 amino acids. The CDR3 protein is CASSLRSISYNEQFF. DNA for the CDR3: TGTGCCAGCAGCTTAAGGTCGATTTCCTACAATGAGCAGTTCTTC. The whole variable domain, filled in from reference TRBV11-3 and TRBJ2-1, reads EAGVVQSPRYKIIEKKQPVAFWCNPISGHNTLYWYLQNLGQGPELLIRYENEEAVDDSQLPKDRFSAERLKGVDSTLKIQPAELGDSAVYLCASSLRSISYNEQFFGPGTRLTVL.

The chain carries TRBV7-3 and TRBJ2-7, with TRBD1 matching 8 bases. The germline V gene has CDR1 SGHTA and CDR2 FQGTGA. The junction had 3 bases not matched to a gene; V was cut back by 5 bases and J by 3 bases. CDR3 length equals 13 residues. The CDR3 DNA sequence: TGTGCCAGCAGCCGCGGACAGGGCTACGAGCAGTACTTC. Translating it yields CASSRGQGYEQYF.

The chain is built from TRBV9 and TRBJ2-7, with a possible D match to TRBD1 (6 bases). V shed 4 bases and J shed 1 base, with 12 bases lying between them. From germline, CDR1 is SGDLS and CDR2 YYNGEE. The CDR3 totals 14 residues. DNA for the CDR3: TGTGCCAGCAGCCCAACAGGGACGTCCTACGAGCAGTACTTC. The encoded protein is CASSPTGTSYEQYF.

The chain combines TRBV5-1 with TRBJ1-2, with D unclear. Germline loops: CDR1 SGHRS, CDR2 YFSETQ. The CDR3 covers 14 residues. Trimming shortened V by 0 bases and J by 0 bases, and 6 bases separated the two germline ends. This chain's CDR3 is CASSLAGTNYGYTF. CDR3 sequence (DNA): TGCGCCAGCAGCTTGGCCGGGACTAACTATGGCTACACCTTC.

The chain links TRBV6-5 to TRBJ1-6; D is uncertain. CDR3 size: 16 residues. Germline assignment: CDR1 MNHEY and CDR2 SVGAGI. Trimming left V 0 bases short and J 8 bases short, with 14 bases between. The CDR3 loop reads CASSYSWKSYDSPLHF. CDR3 DNA sequence: TGTGCCAGCAGTTACTCGTGGAAGTCGTACGATTCACCCCTCCACTTT.

The chain links TRBV6-5 to TRBJ1-5; D remains ambiguous. CDR1 MNHEY and CDR2 SVGAGI come from the germline V gene. V lost 6 bases, J lost 2 bases, and 14 bases lay in between. This CDR3 is 15 amino acids long. The CDR3, as DNA: TGTGCCAGCAGCCCCTGGGGAGACGGCAATCAGCCCCAGCATTTT. This encodes CASSPWGDGNQPQHF.

This clone showed up just a few times. This chain joins TRBV11-2 and TRBJ1-2, with TRBD1 as a possible D gene (6 bases). Trimming pared 1 base from V and 3 bases from J, leaving 6 bases between. CDR1 and CDR2 from the germline V gene are SGHAT and FQNNGV. The CDR3 runs 13 residues. As DNA, the CDR3 is TGTGCCAGCAGCTTAGGACAGGACTATGGCTACACCTTC. It specifies CASSLGQDYGYTF.

V gene TRBV29-1 combines with J gene TRBJ2-1; D possibly corresponds to TRBD2 (7 bases). The V gene's germline CDR1 is SQVTM and CDR2 ANQGSEA. V lost 6 bases, J lost 1 base, and 16 bases lay in between. The CDR3 is made up of 15 amino acids. CDR3 nucleotide sequence: TGCAGCGTCCTAGGGGGGGCTGATTCCTACAATGAGCAGTTCTTC. The encoded protein is CSVLGGADSYNEQFF.

This rearrangement joins TRBV5-1 to TRBJ2-1; tentatively, D is TRBD1 (6 bases). V lost 7 bases, J lost 0 bases, and 8 bases lay in between. This CDR3 is 13 amino acids long. CDR1 SGHRS and CDR2 YFSETQ come from the germline V gene. The CDR3 nucleotides read TGCGCCAGCCGGGACACCTCCTACAATGAGCAGTTCTTC. Amino acids: CASRDTSYNEQFF. Full variable domain (remainder filled in from reference TRBV5-1 and TRBJ2-1): KAGVTQTPRYLIKTRGQQVTLSCSPISGHRSVSWYQQTPGQGLQFLFEYFSETQRNKGNFPGRFSGRQFSNSRSEMNVSTLELGDSALYLCASRDTSYNEQFFGPGTRLTVL.

This chain uses TRBV7-9 with TRBJ2-2; D is perhaps TRBD1 (6 bases). This CDR3 is 15 amino acids long. Trimming cost V 6 bases and J 5 bases, with 16 bases left between them. The germline V gene has CDR1 SEHNR and CDR2 FQNEAQ (reference sequence). The DNA for the CDR3 is TGTGCCAGCAGTACAGGGTATTGGCAAACCGGGGAGCTGTTTTTT. Its protein is CASSTGYWQTGELFF.

The chain has TRBV29-1 and TRBJ1-2; D may be TRBD1 (6 bases). Trimming cost V 6 bases and J 4 bases, with 24 bases left between them. Germline CDR1 is SQVTM and CDR2 is ANQGSEA. The length of the CDR3 is 16 residues. The CDR3 nucleotides are TGCAGCGTACGGAGTACTGGTCAGGGGACCTTCTATGGCTACACCTTC. It specifies CSVRSTGQGTFYGYTF. The entire variable domain, with the rest obtained from reference TRBV29-1 and TRBJ1-2, is as follows: SAVISQKPSRDICQRGTSLTIQCQVDSQVTMMFWYRQQPGQSLTLIATANQGSEATYESGFVIDKFPISRPNLTFSTLTVSNMSPEDSSIYLCSVRSTGQGTFYGYTFGSGTRLTVV.

This clone is deemed medium-sized. The V call is TRBV5-1, the J call TRBJ1-1; D gene ambiguous. Looked up from germline, CDR1 is SGHRS and CDR2 is YFSETQ. This CDR3 comprises 15 residues. V was cut by 1 base and J by 1 base, with 11 bases left in between. CDR3 DNA: TGCGCCAGCAGCTTGTCGTCCCTGGGGAACACTGAAGCTTTCTTT. Translating gives CASSLSSLGNTEAFF.

This clone was seen only a few times. The CDR3 coding sequence is TGTGCCAGCAGCCTAAGGGGACTAGCGGGGGGCACAGATACGCAGTATTTT. Translating it yields CASSLRGLAGGTDTQYF. The rearrangement joins TRBV14 to TRBJ2-3; TRBD2 matches 14 bases. Germline CDR1 SGHDN, CDR2 FVKESK. The V and J ends lost 4 bases and 1 base, in that order; junction bases with no gene match: 4. CDR3 length: 17 amino acids.

V and J are TRBV10-3 and TRBJ1-1, with 12 positions matching TRBD1. The V gene end was trimmed by 6 bases and the J gene end by 6 bases; junction bases not matched to a gene: 5. CDR3 length: 14 residues. Per the germline V gene, CDR1 is ENHRY and CDR2 is SYGVKD. CDR3 amino acids: CAIRGQGADSEAFF. The CDR3 nucleotides read TGTGCCATCAGGGGACAGGGGGCAGACTCTGAAGCTTTCTTT.

The chain is built from TRBV13 and TRBJ2-5; TRBD1 or TRBD2 may be the D gene (5 bases each). This CDR3 has 14 amino acids. The germline CDR1 and CDR2 sequences are PRHDT and FYEKMQ (reference sequence). Trimming stripped 5 bases from V and 4 bases from J, with 14 bases between. The CDR3, as DNA: TGTGCCAGCAGCCCCGGGACGAGGGTAGAGACCCAGTACTTC. Its translation: CASSPGTRVETQYF.

This clone was counted only a few times. This sequence joins TRBV7-2 and TRBJ1-4; tentative D call: TRBD1 (5 bases). CDR1 SGHTA and CDR2 FQGNSA come from the germline V gene. The CDR3 covers 15 residues. V gave up 7 bases and J gave up 8 bases, with 20 bases separating them. CDR3 loop: CASIKRDGRGEKLFF. CDR3 DNA: TGTGCCAGCATCAAAAGGGACGGAAGAGGGGAAAAACTGTTTTTT.

J is TRBJ1-5 and V is TRBV2; possibly TRBD1 for D (5 bases). The CDR3 has 15 residues. Germline V lookup: CDR1 SNHLY, CDR2 FYNNEI. Trimming stripped 7 bases from V and 0 bases from J, with 13 bases between. The CDR3 DNA reads as TGTGCCAGCACCTCAGACAGCTATAGCAATCAGCCCCAGCATTTT. This translates into CASTSDSYSNQPQHF. Full variable domain (missing parts from reference TRBV2 and TRBJ1-5): EPEVTQTPSHQVTQMGQEVILRCVPISNHLYFYWYRQILGQKVEFLVSFYNNEISEKSEIFDDQFSVERPDGSNFTLKIRSTKLEDSAMYFCASTSDSYSNQPQHFGDGTRLSIL.